This TCR beta chain was recorded in a study of blood T cell repertoires in COVID-19. Overall study context: Samples came from the United States, Italy and Spain, spanning acute and convalescent COVID-19.

The V and J ends lost 0 bases and 3 bases, in that order; junction bases with no gene match: 3. The CDR3 loop spans 14 amino acids. CDR1 SQVTM and CDR2 ANQGSEA come from the germline V gene. Methods used by the authors: Amplification of reference gene primers was used by the study to estimate nucleated cell counts. The method was immunoSEQ multiplex PCR; TCRdb's version includes in-frame clones alone and lacks a portion of them. For V, J and clone size, that table is used; D and trimming come from the DNA. The sample records 200,000 to 250,000 clones, more than 85% being singletons. V usage is TRBV29-1 and J usage is TRBJ1-1; 8 nucleotides line up with TRBD1. Sequenced input: peripheral blood. The source is a man aged 55 to 70 with acute or convalescent COVID-19. The CDR3: CSVEEGRGHTEAFF. DNA for the CDR3: TGCAGCGTTGAAGAAGGCAGGGGGCACACTGAAGCTTTCTTT.